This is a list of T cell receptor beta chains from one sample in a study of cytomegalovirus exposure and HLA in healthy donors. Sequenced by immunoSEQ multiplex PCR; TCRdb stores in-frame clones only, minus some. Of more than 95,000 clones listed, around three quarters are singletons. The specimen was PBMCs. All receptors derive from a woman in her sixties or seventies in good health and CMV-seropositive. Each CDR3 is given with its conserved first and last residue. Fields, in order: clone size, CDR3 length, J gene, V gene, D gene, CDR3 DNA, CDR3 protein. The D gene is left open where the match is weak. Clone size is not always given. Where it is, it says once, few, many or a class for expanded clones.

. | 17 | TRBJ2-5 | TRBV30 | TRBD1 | TGTGCCTGGAGTGTACGCCGGACAGGCGGAGGACAAGAGACCCAGTACTTC | CAWSVRRTGGGQETQYF
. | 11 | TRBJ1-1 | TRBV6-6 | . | TGTGCCAGCAGCCAGGCCGCTGAAGCTTTCTTT | CASSQAAEAFF
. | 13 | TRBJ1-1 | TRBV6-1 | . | TGTGCCAGCATGGACTACAGGACCCATGAAGCTTTCTTT | CASMDYRTHEAFF
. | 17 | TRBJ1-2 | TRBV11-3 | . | TGTGCCAGCAGCTTAGACCTCGGGGGGGGCCCACTCAATGGCTACACCTTC | CASSLDLGGGPLNGYTF
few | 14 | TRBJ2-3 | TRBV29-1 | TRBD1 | TGCAGCGGTGGGACAGGGGAAAACACAGATACGCAGTATTTT | CSGGTGENTDTQYF
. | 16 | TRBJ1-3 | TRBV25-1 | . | TGTGCCAGCAGTGAACGGTCTCCAGGGCACGGAAACACCATATATTTT | CASSERSPGHGNTIYF
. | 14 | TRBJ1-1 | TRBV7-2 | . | TGTGCCAGCAGCCCAGACAGAGAGAACACTGAAGCTTTCTTT | CASSPDRENTEAFF
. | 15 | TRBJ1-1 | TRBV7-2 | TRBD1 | TGTGCCAGCAGCCCAACCGGGACAGCGCGCAGTGAAGCTTTCTTT | CASSPTGTARSEAFF
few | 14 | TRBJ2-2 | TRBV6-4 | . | TGTGCCAGCAGTGACGAGGGCTGGACCGGGGAGCTGTTTTTT | CASSDEGWTGELFF
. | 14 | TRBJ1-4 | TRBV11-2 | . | TGTGCCAGCAGCTTAGGTGGGGCAAATGAAAAACTGTTTTTT | CASSLGGANEKLFF
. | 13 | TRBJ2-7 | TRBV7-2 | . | TGTGCCAGCAGCTTAAGAAGGGGCTACGAGCAGTACTTC | CASSLRRGYEQYF
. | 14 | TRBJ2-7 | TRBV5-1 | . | TGCGCCAGCAGCTTGGGGGGAGTCGAGTACGAGCAGTACTTC | CASSLGGVEYEQYF
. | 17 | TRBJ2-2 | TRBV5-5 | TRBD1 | TGTGCCAGCAGCGCGGTAGGACAGGGATCGAACACCGGGGAGCTGTTTTTT | CASSAVGQGSNTGELFF
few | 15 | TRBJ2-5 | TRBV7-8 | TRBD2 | TGTGCCAGCAGCAGTTCCGGGGGGGTCCAAGAGACCCAGTACTTC | CASSSSGGVQETQYF
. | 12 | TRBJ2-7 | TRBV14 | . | TGTGCCAGCAGCCAAGACAGTTACGAGCAGTACTTC | CASSQDSYEQYF
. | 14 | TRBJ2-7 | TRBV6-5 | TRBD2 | TGTGCCAGCAGTATAGCGGGGTTAAACTACGAGCAGTACTTC | CASSIAGLNYEQYF
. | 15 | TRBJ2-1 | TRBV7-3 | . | TGTGCCAGCAGACGAGGGGGGGCGTCTGACAATGAGCAGTTCTTC | CASRRGGASDNEQFF
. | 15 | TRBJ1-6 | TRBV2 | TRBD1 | TGTGCCAGCAGCGGACAGGGGAGTTATAATTCACCCCTCCACTTT | CASSGQGSYNSPLHF
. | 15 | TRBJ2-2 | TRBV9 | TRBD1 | TGTGCCAGCGACAGGGGGTATGCGAACACCGGGGAGCTGTTTTTT | CASDRGYANTGELFF
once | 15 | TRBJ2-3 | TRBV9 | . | TGTGCCAGCAGCGTAGTAGGGACTAGCACAGATACGCAGTATTTT | CASSVVGTSTDTQYF